The sequence of this T cell receptor beta chain was determined in a study of cytomegalovirus exposure and HLA in healthy donors. Findings and caveats of the study: Immune exposure was documented only through CMV serostatus. Fewer N-insertions (relative to the approximately 700-donor mean) were reportedly seen in an Asian-associated ancestry cluster in a later analysis.

As concerns this clone: Its antigen is not known.

This CDR3 is 14 amino acids long. The junction had 4 bases not matched to a gene; V was cut back by 3 bases and J by 6 bases. Germline CDR1 and CDR2: LNHDA and SQIVND (reference sequence). Use of 60 Vbeta and 13 Jbeta primers characterized the PCR. Per the authors' pipeline: Later, tens of millions of unique TCR beta chains were counted in an analysis, and roughly 10 million of them were shared. TCRdb keeps only in-frame clones here, not all; method: immunoSEQ multiplex PCR. The V and J calls and clone size are taken from that table; D and trimming were inferred from the DNA. There are over 45,000 clones in the sample, with 2.1% held by the top ten.

The chain employs TRBV19 and TRBJ1-5, with 8 bases aligning to TRBD1. This receptor was identified in a woman between 40 and 50 years old in good health and CMV-seronegative. Sequences were obtained from PBMCs. DNA of the CDR3: TGTGCCAGTAGTATTTTAGACAGGGGTCAGCCCCAGCATTTT. It specifies CASSILDRGQPQHF.